Presented here are 5 T cell receptor beta chains from one specimen sequenced in a study of post-analysis software for immune sequencing data. Unique molecular identifiers were present in the TCR beta cDNA libraries. TCRdb analysed the PCR reads with MiXCR anew, one entry per CDR3 protein. The table records a few hundred thousand distinct CDR3 sequences, roughly 34% of them present only once. Whole-study results and caveats: In patients, about five TRBV segments were more frequent than in controls, with TRBV5-6, TRBV5-1 and TRBV20-1 among them.

Their recognized antigens are unknown. Material for sequencing was blood. These receptors were taken from a girl aged 2-17 years with multiple sclerosis.

This clonotype was picked up many times. The chain uses TRBV20-1 and TRBJ2-7; D perhaps matches TRBD1 (5 bases). The V end lost 3 bases, the J end lost 0 bases, and 6 bases lay between the germline ends. Germline CDR1 is DFQATT and CDR2 is SNEGSKA (reference sequence). The CDR3 covers 12 residues. CDR3 loop: CSARGPSYEQYF. The CDR3 nucleotides are TGCAGTGCTAGGGGGCCCTCCTACGAGCAGTACTTC.

V and J are TRBV9 and TRBJ2-3; D is unclear. Looked up from germline, CDR1 is SGDLS and CDR2 is YYNGEE. Trimming took 1 base from V and 4 from J, leaving 13 bases between them. The CDR3 runs to 15 residues. The CDR3, as DNA: TGTGCCAGCAGCGTAACGCCGACCCCCCCAGATACGCAGTATTTT. Its translation is CASSVTPTPPDTQYF.

This clonotype was detected a few times. This rearrangement joins TRBV20-1 to TRBJ2-3; 8 bases are shared with TRBD2. This CDR3 contains 15 residues. V was pared by 3 bases and J by 6 bases, with 11 bases of the junction left unmatched. Per germline, CDR1 DFQATT and CDR2 SNEGSKA (reference sequence). DNA for the CDR3: TGCAGTGCTAGGCCAGCCGGCGGGGGGAGGGATACGCAGTATTTT. Amino acid sequence: CSARPAGGGRDTQYF.

This clonotype was seen a few times. The V call is TRBV12-5, the J call TRBJ2-7; D not resolved. With 3 bases removed from V and 2 bases from J, the gap between germline ends came to 8 bases. The CDR3 extends over 13 amino acids. Looked up from germline, CDR1 is LGHNT and CDR2 is FRNRAP. CDR3 DNA: TGTGCTAGTGGTTTTGCATCGGCCTACGAGCAGTACTTC. It is translated as CASGFASAYEQYF.

The sample holds a few counts of this clonotype. The rearrangement joins TRBV12-3 or TRBV12-4 to TRBJ2-3; tentative D call: TRBD1 (6 bases). Deletions cut 3 bases from V and 5 bases from J, with 15 bases between. The CDR3 has 15 residues. The CDR3 sequence is CASSLGWGPGDTQYF. The CDR3 DNA reads TGTGCCAGCAGTTTGGGTTGGGGGCCTGGAGATACGCAGTATTTT.